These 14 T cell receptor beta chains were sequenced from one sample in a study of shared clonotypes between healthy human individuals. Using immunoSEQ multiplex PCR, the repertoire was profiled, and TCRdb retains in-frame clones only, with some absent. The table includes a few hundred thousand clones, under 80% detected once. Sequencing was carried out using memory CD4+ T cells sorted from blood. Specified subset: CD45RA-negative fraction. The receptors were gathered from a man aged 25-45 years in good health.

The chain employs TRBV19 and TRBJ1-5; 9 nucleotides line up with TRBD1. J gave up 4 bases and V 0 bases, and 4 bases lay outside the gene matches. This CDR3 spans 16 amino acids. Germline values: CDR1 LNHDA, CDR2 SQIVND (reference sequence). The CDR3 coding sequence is TGTGCCAGTAGTATAGAAGGCGGGACAGGGAATCAGCCCCAGCATTTT. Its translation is CASSIEGGTGNQPQHF.

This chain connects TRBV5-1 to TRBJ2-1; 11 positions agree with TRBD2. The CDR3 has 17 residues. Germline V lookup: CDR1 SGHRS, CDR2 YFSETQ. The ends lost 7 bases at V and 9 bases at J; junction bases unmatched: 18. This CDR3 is CASFSTAGTSGITEQFF. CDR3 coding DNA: TGCGCCAGCTTTTCAACCGCCGGGACTAGCGGAATCACTGAGCAGTTCTTC.

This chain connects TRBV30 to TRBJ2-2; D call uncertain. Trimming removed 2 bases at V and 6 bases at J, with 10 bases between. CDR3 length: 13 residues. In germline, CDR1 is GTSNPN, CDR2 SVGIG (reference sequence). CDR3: CAWSFLRAGELFF. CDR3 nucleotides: TGTGCCTGGAGTTTTCTTAGGGCCGGGGAGCTGTTTTTT. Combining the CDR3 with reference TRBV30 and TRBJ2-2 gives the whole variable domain SQTIHQWPATLVQPVGSPLSLECTVEGTSNPNLYWYRQAAGRGLQLLFYSVGIGQISSEVPQNLSASRPQDRQFILSSKKLLLSDSGFYLCAWSFLRAGELFFGEGSRLTVL.

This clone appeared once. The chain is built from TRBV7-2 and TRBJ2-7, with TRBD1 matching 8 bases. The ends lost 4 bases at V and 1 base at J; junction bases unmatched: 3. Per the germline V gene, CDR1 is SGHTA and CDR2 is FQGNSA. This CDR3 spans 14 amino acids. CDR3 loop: CASSSGQVSYEQYF. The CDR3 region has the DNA TGTGCCAGCAGCTCGGGACAGGTATCCTACGAGCAGTACTTC.

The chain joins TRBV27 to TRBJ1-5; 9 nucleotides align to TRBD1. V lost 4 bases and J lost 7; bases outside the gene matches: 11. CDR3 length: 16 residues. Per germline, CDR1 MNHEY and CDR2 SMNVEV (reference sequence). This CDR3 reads CASSSYTGTGSQPQHF. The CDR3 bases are TGTGCCAGCAGTTCTTATACCGGGACAGGGAGCCAGCCCCAGCATTTT.

CDR3 residues: CASSERVAGGRANEQFF. DNA for the CDR3: TGTGCCAGCAGTGAAAGGGTAGCGGGAGGGAGGGCCAATGAGCAGTTCTTC. The chain joins TRBV2 to TRBJ2-1; 11 nucleotides agree with TRBD2. This CDR3 is built from 17 residues. V lost 2 bases, J lost 6 bases, and 9 bases stayed unmatched. Per the germline V gene, CDR1 is SNHLY and CDR2 is FYNNEI.

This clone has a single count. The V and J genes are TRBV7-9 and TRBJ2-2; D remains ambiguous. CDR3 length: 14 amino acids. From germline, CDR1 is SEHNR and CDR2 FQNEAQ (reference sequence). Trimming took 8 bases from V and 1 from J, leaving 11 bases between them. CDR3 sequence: CASWSRLNTGELFF. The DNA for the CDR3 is TGTGCCAGCTGGTCCCGATTGAACACCGGGGAGCTGTTTTTT.

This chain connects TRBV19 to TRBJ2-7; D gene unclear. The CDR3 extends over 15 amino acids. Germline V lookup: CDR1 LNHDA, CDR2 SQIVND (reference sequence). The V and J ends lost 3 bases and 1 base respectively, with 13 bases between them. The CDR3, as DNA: TGTGCCAGTAGTATTTTTAGATCTCCGTCCTACGAGCAGTACTTC. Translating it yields CASSIFRSPSYEQYF.

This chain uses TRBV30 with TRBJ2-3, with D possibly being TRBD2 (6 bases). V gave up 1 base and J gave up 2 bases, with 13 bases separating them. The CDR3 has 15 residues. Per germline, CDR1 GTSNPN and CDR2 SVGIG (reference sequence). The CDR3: CAWSARRGHTDTQYF. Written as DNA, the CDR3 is TGTGCCTGGAGTGCTCGGCGGGGCCACACAGATACGCAGTATTTT.

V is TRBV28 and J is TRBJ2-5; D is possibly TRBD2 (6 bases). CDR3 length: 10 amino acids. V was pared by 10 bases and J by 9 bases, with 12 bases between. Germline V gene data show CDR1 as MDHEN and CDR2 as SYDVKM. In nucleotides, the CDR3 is TGTGCCACTTTCGTAGCGGCCCAGTACTTC. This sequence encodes CATFVAAQYF. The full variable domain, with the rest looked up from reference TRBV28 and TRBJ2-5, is DVKVTQSSRYLVKRTGEKVFLECVQDMDHENMFWYRQDPGLGLRLIYFSYDVKMKEKGDIPEGYSVSREKKERFSLILESASTNQTSMYLCATFVAAQYFGPGTRLLVL.

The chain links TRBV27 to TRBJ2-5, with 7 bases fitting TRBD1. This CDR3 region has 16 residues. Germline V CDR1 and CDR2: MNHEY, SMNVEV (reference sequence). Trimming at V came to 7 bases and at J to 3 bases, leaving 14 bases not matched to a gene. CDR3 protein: CASKHSGTAREETQYF. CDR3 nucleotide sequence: TGTGCCAGCAAACATTCAGGGACAGCAAGGGAAGAGACCCAGTACTTC.

CDR3 coding DNA: TGTGCCACCAGCCGATCAGGGGGCCTCACCGGGGAGCTGTTTTTT. Translating gives CATSRSGGLTGELFF. This chain uses TRBV15 with TRBJ2-2; 8 bases align to TRBD1. Losses at the gene ends were 5 bases for V and 4 bases for J; bases not matched to a gene: 6. Germline CDR1 reads LNHNV; CDR2 reads YYDKDF (reference sequence). The CDR3 has 15 amino acids.

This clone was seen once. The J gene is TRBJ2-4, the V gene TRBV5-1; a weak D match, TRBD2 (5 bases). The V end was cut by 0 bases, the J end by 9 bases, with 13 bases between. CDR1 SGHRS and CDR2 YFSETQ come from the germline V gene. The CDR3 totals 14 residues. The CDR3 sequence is CASSLVSTGGIQYF. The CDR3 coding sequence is TGCGCCAGCAGCTTGGTTTCTACCGGAGGCATTCAGTACTTC. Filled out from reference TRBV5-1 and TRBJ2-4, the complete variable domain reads KAGVTQTPRYLIKTRGQQVTLSCSPISGHRSVSWYQQTPGQGLQFLFEYFSETQRNKGNFPGRFSGRQFSNSRSEMNVSTLELGDSALYLCASSLVSTGGIQYFGAGTRLSVL.

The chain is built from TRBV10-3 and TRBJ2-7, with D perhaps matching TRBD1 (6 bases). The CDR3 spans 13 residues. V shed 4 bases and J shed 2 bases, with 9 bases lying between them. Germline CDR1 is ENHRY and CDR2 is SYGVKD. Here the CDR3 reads CAISVQGTYEQYF. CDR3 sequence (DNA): TGTGCCATCAGTGTACAGGGCACCTACGAGCAGTACTTC.